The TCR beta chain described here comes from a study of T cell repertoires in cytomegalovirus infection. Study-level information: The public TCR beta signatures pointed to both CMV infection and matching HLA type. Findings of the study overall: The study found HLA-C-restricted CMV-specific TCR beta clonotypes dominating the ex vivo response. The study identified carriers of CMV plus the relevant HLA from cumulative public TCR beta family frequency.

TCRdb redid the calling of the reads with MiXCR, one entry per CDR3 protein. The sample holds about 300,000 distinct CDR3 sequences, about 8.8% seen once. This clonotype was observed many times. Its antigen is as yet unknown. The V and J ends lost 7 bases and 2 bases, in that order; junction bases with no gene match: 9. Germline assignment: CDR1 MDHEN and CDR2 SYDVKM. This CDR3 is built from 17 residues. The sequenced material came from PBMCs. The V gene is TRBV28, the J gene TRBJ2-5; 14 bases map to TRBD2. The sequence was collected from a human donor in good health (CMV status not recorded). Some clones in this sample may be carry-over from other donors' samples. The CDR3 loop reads CASTRGGLAGAQETQYF. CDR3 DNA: TGTGCCAGCACTCGGGGGGGACTAGCGGGGGCTCAAGAGACCCAGTACTTC.